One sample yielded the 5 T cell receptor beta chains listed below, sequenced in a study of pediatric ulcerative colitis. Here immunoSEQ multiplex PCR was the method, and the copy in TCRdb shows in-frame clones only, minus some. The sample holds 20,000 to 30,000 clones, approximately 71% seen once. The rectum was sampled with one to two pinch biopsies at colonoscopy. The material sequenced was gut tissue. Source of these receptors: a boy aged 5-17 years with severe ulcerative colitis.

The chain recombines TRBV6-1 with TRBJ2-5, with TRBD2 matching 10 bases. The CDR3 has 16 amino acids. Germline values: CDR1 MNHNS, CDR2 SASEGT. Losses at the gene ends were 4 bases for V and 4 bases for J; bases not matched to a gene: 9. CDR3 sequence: CASSGLAGATGETQYF. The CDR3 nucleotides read TGTGCCAGCAGTGGACTAGCGGGCGCCACCGGAGAGACCCAGTACTTC.

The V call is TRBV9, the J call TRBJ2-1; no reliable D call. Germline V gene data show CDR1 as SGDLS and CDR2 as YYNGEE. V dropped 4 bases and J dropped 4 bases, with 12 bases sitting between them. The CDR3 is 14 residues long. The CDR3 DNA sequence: TGTGCCAGCAGCTCCCCCGGCATGTACAATGAGCAGTTCTTC. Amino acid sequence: CASSSPGMYNEQFF.

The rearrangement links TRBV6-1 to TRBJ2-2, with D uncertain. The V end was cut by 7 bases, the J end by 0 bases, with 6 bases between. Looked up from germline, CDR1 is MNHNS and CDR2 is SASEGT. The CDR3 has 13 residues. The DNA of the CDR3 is TGTGCCAGCATACAGACGAACACCGGGGAGCTGTTTTTT. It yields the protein CASIQTNTGELFF.

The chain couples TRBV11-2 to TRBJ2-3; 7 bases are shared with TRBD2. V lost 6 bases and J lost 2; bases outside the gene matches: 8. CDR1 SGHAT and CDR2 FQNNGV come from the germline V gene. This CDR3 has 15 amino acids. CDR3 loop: CASSLAGVTTDTQYF. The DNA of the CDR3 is TGTGCCAGCAGTTTGGCGGGAGTTACCACAGATACGCAGTATTTT.

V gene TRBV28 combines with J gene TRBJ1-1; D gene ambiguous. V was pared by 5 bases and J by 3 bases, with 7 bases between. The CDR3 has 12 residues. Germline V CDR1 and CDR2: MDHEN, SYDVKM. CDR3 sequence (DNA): TGTGCCAGCAGTGGCACTCACACTGAAGCTTTCTTT. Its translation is CASSGTHTEAFF.